Listed below are T cell receptor beta chains from one sample, sequenced in a study of OX40 agonist ivuxolimab in advanced cancers. Repertoires were generated with immunoSEQ multiplex PCR, while TCRdb's copy carries only in-frame clones and drops some. The data contain around 80,000 clones, about 86% of them seen just once; the ten biggest clones take up 0.99%. The material sequenced was CD4+ or CD8+ T cells sorted from blood, taken in a trial of the OX40 agonist ivuxolimab. The receptor source for this set is an adult with an advanced solid tumor such as melanoma, head and neck, liver or kidney cancer. The CDR3 runs from the conserved cysteine through the conserved F or W. Each record gives: clone size, V gene, J gene, D gene, CDR3 protein, CDR3 DNA. The D gene is left open where the match is weak. Size is stated for part of the rows, as once, few or many counts, or as a class when the clone is expanded.

once,TRBV2,TRBJ2-3,TRBD2,CASSEGLAGSDTQYF,TGTGCCAGCAGTGAGGGACTAGCGGGGTCAGATACGCAGTATTTT
.,TRBV18,TRBJ2-1,.,CASSPLVGAGYNEQFF,TGTGCCAGCTCACCACTCGTGGGAGCTGGGTACAATGAGCAGTTCTTC
.,TRBV4-3,TRBJ2-5,TRBD1,CASSHDRGSETQYF,TGCGCCAGCAGCCATGACAGGGGTTCTGAGACCCAGTACTTC
.,TRBV4-3,TRBJ2-5,.,CASSQEGGGTQYF,TGCGCCAGCAGCCAAGAAGGGGGGGGGACCCAGTACTTC
.,TRBV29-1,TRBJ2-7,TRBD1,CSVSGTGGTYEQYF,TGCAGCGTTTCCGGGACAGGGGGCACCTACGAGCAGTACTTC
.,TRBV10-3,TRBJ2-7,.,CAISESASTLLGEQYF,TGTGCCATCAGTGAGTCGGCTAGCACACTCCTCGGCGAGCAGTACTTC
.,TRBV10-2,TRBJ2-3,.,CASSLERGVGTDTQYF,TGCGCCAGCAGCCTAGAGCGCGGGGTCGGCACAGATACGCAGTATTTT
.,TRBV2,TRBJ2-1,TRBD1,CASSEDRSYNEQFF,TGTGCCAGCAGTGAGGACAGGTCCTACAATGAGCAGTTCTTC
.,TRBV7-3,TRBJ2-1,.,CASSLLADPSYNEQFF,TGTGCCAGCAGCTTATTAGCGGACCCCTCCTACAATGAGCAGTTCTTC
few,TRBV19,TRBJ2-7,TRBD1,CATDDRGREQYF,TGTGCCACAGATGACAGGGGGCGAGAGCAGTACTTC
.,TRBV5-4,TRBJ1-1,.,CASSLALGGDTEAFF,TGTGCCAGCAGCTTGGCCTTGGGGGGGGACACTGAAGCTTTCTTT
.,TRBV7-9,TRBJ2-4,.,CASSRLALAKNIQYF,TGTGCCAGCAGCCGACTCGCGTTAGCCAAAAACATTCAGTACTTC
once,TRBV6-6,TRBJ1-5,TRBD1,CASRTGQASQPQHF,TGTGCCAGCAGAACGGGACAGGCCAGTCAGCCCCAGCATTTT
once,TRBV6-5,TRBJ1-1,.,CASSYARGGANTEAFF,TGTGCCAGCAGTTACGCCCGCGGGGGCGCGAACACTGAAGCTTTCTTT
.,TRBV7-3,TRBJ1-5,TRBD1,CASSPHPYKGANQPQHF,TGTGCCAGCAGCCCTCACCCGTATAAGGGGGCCAATCAGCCCCAGCATTTT
.,TRBV2,TRBJ2-7,.,CASSAGQPIYEQYF,TGTGCCAGCAGCGCGGGACAGCCAATATACGAGCAGTACTTC
.,TRBV9,TRBJ2-7,.,CASSVRTRLYEQYF,TGTGCCAGCAGCGTTCGGACTCGTCTCTACGAGCAGTACTTC
.,TRBV5-1,TRBJ2-1,.,CASSLEQGEQFF,TGCGCCAGCAGCTTGGAGCAGGGTGAGCAGTTCTTC
once,TRBV5-1,TRBJ2-5,TRBD2,CASSLAGPLYDEETQYF,TGCGCCAGCAGCTTAGCGGGACCTTTATACGATGAAGAGACCCAGTACTTC
once,TRBV10-3,TRBJ1-2,.,CAISPQGNYGYTF,TGTGCCATCAGTCCACAGGGTAACTATGGCTACACCTTC
once,TRBV5-1,TRBJ2-3,.,CASSPSSTDTQYF,TGCGCCAGCAGCCCGTCTAGCACAGATACGCAGTATTTT
.,TRBV4-2,TRBJ2-3,.,CASSQALGLGTDTQYF,TGTGCCAGCAGCCAAGCTCTCGGACTGGGAACAGATACGCAGTATTTT
.,TRBV7-6,TRBJ2-2,TRBD1,CASSLDRGYGELFF,TGTGCCAGCAGCTTAGACAGGGGGTATGGGGAGCTGTTTTTT
.,TRBV27,TRBJ1-2,TRBD1,CASTTGGRGYTF,TGTGCCAGCACCACAGGGGGTCGCGGCTACACCTTC
.,TRBV7-2,TRBJ1-4,TRBD1,CASSRSMTGGNEKLFF,TGTGCCAGCAGCCGATCTATGACAGGGGGAAATGAAAAACTGTTTTTT
.,TRBV2,TRBJ2-1,TRBD2,CASRPGTSGGHEQFF,TGTGCCAGCAGACCCGGGACTAGCGGGGGGCACGAGCAGTTCTTC
.,TRBV11-2,TRBJ2-7,TRBD2,CASSHQGLAGPSYEQYF,TGTGCCAGCAGCCATCAGGGACTAGCGGGACCCTCCTACGAGCAGTACTTC
.,TRBV7-2,TRBJ1-1,.,CASSLDRSEYTEAFF,TGTGCCAGCAGCTTAGATCGCTCAGAATACACTGAAGCTTTCTTT
.,TRBV19,TRBJ2-7,.,CASSIDWVAGKDSYEQYF,TGTGCCAGTAGTATAGATTGGGTTGCGGGGAAGGACTCCTACGAGCAGTACTTC
.,TRBV2,TRBJ2-3,.,CASSDSIFTDTQYF,TGTGCCAGCAGTGACTCGATATTCACAGATACGCAGTATTTT
.,TRBV28,TRBJ2-7,TRBD1,CASRGYRGHLNEQYF,TGTGCCAGCAGGGGGTACAGGGGGCATCTTAACGAGCAGTACTTC
.,TRBV7-9,TRBJ2-5,.,CASSSQESFGTQYF,TGTGCCAGCAGTTCCCAGGAGTCTTTTGGGACCCAGTACTTC
few,TRBV30,TRBJ1-1,.,CAWSVAWNTEAFF,TGTGCCTGGAGTGTAGCGTGGAACACTGAAGCTTTCTTT
.,TRBV30,TRBJ2-5,TRBD2,CACSLGGGKTQYF,TGTGCCTGCTCCCTTGGGGGGGGAAAGACCCAGTACTTC
.,TRBV30,TRBJ2-2,.,CAWSEGPGELFF,TGTGCCTGGAGTGAAGGTCCCGGGGAGCTGTTTTTT
.,TRBV5-1,TRBJ1-5,.,CASSLGTPDQPQHF,TGCGCCAGCAGCTTAGGTACCCCAGATCAGCCCCAGCATTTT
.,TRBV5-4,TRBJ2-2,TRBD2,CASRSGLAGGNTGELFF,TGTGCCAGCAGATCAGGACTAGCGGGAGGGAACACCGGGGAGCTGTTTTTT
.,TRBV5-5,TRBJ1-2,.,CASSPGTNPNYGYTF,TGTGCCAGCAGCCCAGGGACTAACCCTAACTATGGCTACACCTTC
.,TRBV9,TRBJ2-3,TRBD2,CASSVALLTSGSTDTQYF,TGTGCCAGCAGCGTAGCCCTCCTGACTAGCGGGAGCACAGATACGCAGTATTTT
.,TRBV7-3,TRBJ2-1,TRBD1,CASSSTGASYNEQFF,TGTGCCAGCAGCTCGACAGGGGCCTCCTACAATGAGCAGTTCTTC
.,TRBV20-1,TRBJ2-3,.,CSARGSDTQYF,TGCAGTGCTCGGGGCTCAGATACGCAGTATTTT
few,TRBV5-4,TRBJ2-2,.,CASSFPQGNTGELFF,TGTGCCAGCAGCTTTCCCCAGGGGAACACCGGGGAGCTGTTTTTT
few,TRBV7-9,TRBJ2-6,.,CASSYPLRGGLSGANVLTF,TGTGCCAGCAGCTACCCTCTGAGGGGGGGACTATCTGGGGCCAACGTCCTGACTTTC
once,TRBV29-1,TRBJ2-1,.,CSVRIWGGEYNEQFF,TGCAGCGTTAGGATCTGGGGGGGCGAGTACAATGAGCAGTTCTTC
once,TRBV9,TRBJ2-1,.,CASSAHHLSGLYNEQFF,TGTGCCAGCAGCGCGCACCACCTTAGCGGCCTCTACAATGAGCAGTTCTTC
.,TRBV12-1,TRBJ2-7,.,CASSFRTNGDEQYF,TGTGCCAGCAGCTTTCGGACAAACGGGGACGAGCAGTACTTC
once,TRBV19,TRBJ2-1,.,CASSISSANEQFF,TGTGCCAGTAGTATCTCTAGCGCCAATGAGCAGTTCTTC
once,TRBV2,TRBJ1-4,TRBD1,CASSEWGQGAGEKLFF,TGTGCCAGCAGTGAATGGGGACAGGGGGCAGGGGAAAAACTGTTTTTT
once,TRBV29-1,TRBJ1-4,TRBD1,CSVADRGREKLFF,TGCAGCGTCGCTGACAGGGGGCGGGAAAAACTGTTTTTT
few,TRBV15,TRBJ2-5,.,CATSRDFNREETQYF,TGTGCCACCAGCAGAGATTTTAACAGGGAGGAGACCCAGTACTTC
once,TRBV19,TRBJ2-7,TRBD2,CASSLAGVVEQYF,TGTGCCAGTAGTTTAGCGGGAGTTGTCGAGCAGTACTTC
.,TRBV6-5,TRBJ2-7,TRBD2,CASSRLASSYEQYF,TGTGCCAGCAGCCGACTAGCAAGCTCCTACGAGCAGTACTTC
.,TRBV6-1,TRBJ1-5,.,CASSEKGSQPQHF,TGTGCCAGCAGTGAAAAGGGGAGTCAGCCCCAGCATTTT
.,TRBV19,TRBJ2-1,TRBD2,CASSIRPAGGAYNEQFF,TGTGCCAGTAGTATACGGCCGGCGGGGGGGGCCTACAATGAGCAGTTCTTC
.,TRBV6-1,TRBJ1-1,TRBD1,CASSVTGGTEAFF,TGTGCCAGCAGTGTGACAGGGGGCACTGAAGCTTTCTTT